The 13 T cell receptor beta chains below come from one sample, sequenced in a study of prognosis after radiotherapy for stage I lung cancer. Genomic DNA served as the source from which two-round multiplex PCR generated TCR beta CDR3 amplicons. First-round PCR used primers specific to each TRBV and TRBJ gene. TCRdb reprocessed the multiplex PCR reads with MiXCR, giving one entry per CDR3 protein. Here the sample spans more than 30,000 distinct CDR3 sequences, over 40% being singletons. The material was PBMCs, obtained before or after stereotactic body radiation therapy (not recorded which). Receptor source: a donor aged 50 or older with non-small cell lung cancer.

This clonotype was recorded once. Sequence at one end of the junction differs from germline and may be a read error. The chain uses TRBV6-2 or TRBV6-3 and TRBJ2-2; a possible D gene is TRBD1 (5 bases). This CDR3 is 14 amino acids long. CDR1 is MNHEY and CDR2 is SVGEGT in the germline V gene. CDR3 protein: CASSSGHHTGELFF. The CDR3 DNA sequence: TGTGCCAGCAGTTCCGGACATCACACCGGTGAGCTGTTTTTT.

Remarks on this clonotype: An end of the junction differs from the germline gene, which may be a read error. The V call is TRBV20-1, the J call TRBJ2-3; 11 bases fit TRBD2. CDR3 length: 13 residues. Germline CDR1 reads DFQATT; CDR2 reads SNEGSKA (reference sequence). DNA for the CDR3: TGCAGTGCGTGGACGGGACTAGCGGATACACAGTATTTT. Amino acids: CSAWTGLADTQYF.

This clonotype was seen many times. This chain connects TRBV18 to TRBJ2-1; 8 bases agree with TRBD2. Germline CDR1 and CDR2: KGHSH and LQKENI. With 2 bases clipped from V and 7 bases from J, the junction kept 13 bases outside the gene matches. There are 17 residues in the CDR3. The CDR3 region is CASSPNSLAGTGNEQFF. The DNA of the CDR3 is TGTGCCAGCTCACCAAACTCCTTAGCGGGAACGGGGAATGAGCAGTTCTTC.

This clonotype was recorded at least ten times. At one end the junction does not follow the germline gene, possibly because of a read error. Here the CDR3 reads CAWAPGQGSPRF. CDR3 nucleotide sequence: TGTGCCTGGGCCCCGGGACAGGGCTCGCCTCGATTC. J is TRBJ1-2 and V is TRBV30, with TRBD1 matching over 9 bases. This CDR3 has 12 residues. Germline V lookup: CDR1 GTSNPN, CDR2 SVGIG (reference sequence).

J is TRBJ2-3 and V is TRBV6-1; D ambiguous. V was clipped by 6 bases and J by 8 bases, with 9 bases between them. CDR3 length equals 11 residues. CDR1 and CDR2 from the germline V gene are MNHNS and SASEGT. The CDR3: CASRPRGTQYF. As DNA, the CDR3 is TGTGCCAGCAGACCGCGAGGTACGCAGTATTTT.

J is TRBJ1-1 and V is TRBV12-3 or TRBV12-4; a possible D gene is TRBD1 (6 bases). This CDR3 region has 14 residues. V was clipped by 3 bases and J by 7 bases, with 15 bases between them. The CDR3 sequence is CASSFGTGWSEAFF. CDR3 nucleotides: TGTGCCAGCAGTTTTGGTACAGGGTGGAGTGAAGCTTTCTTT.

The chain uses TRBV7-8 and TRBJ2-1, with D perhaps TRBD2 (6 bases). The V gene lost 1 base and the J gene lost 2 bases, with 12 bases spanning the gap. The CDR3 consists of 16 residues. The germline V gene has CDR1 SGHVS and CDR2 FQNEAQ. CDR3: CASSLGGDYTYNEQFF. CDR3 nucleotides: TGTGCCAGCAGCTTAGGGGGGGATTATACCTACAATGAGCAGTTCTTC.

This clonotype was counted between two and nine times. This may arise from a read error, as a much more abundant clone is one base away. The chain couples TRBV6-2 or TRBV6-3 to TRBJ1-4; 7 bases are a match to TRBD1. Trimming removed 2 bases from V and 8 bases from J; junction bases left unmatched: 14. Per germline, CDR1 MNHEY and CDR2 SVGEGT. This CDR3 region has 17 residues. As DNA, the CDR3 is TGTGCCAGCAGTTACCCCCTGGTGACAGGGTCATTGGAAAAACTGTTTTTT. This gives the protein CASSYPLVTGSLEKLFF.

The chain joins TRBV7-3 to TRBJ2-2, with D possibly TRBD2 on 5 matching bases. The germline gives CDR1 SGHTA, CDR2 FQGTGA. This CDR3 is built from 15 residues. The V end lost 5 bases, the J end lost 5 bases, and 15 bases lay between the germline ends. The CDR3 here is CASSEEERGTGELFF. CDR3 nucleotide sequence: TGTGCCAGCAGCGAGGAAGAACGGGGAACCGGGGAGCTGTTTTTT.

This clonotype has at least ten counts. This chain joins TRBV6-1 and TRBJ2-1; TRBD2 matches 8 bases. V lost 2 bases and J lost 4; bases outside the gene matches: 7. This CDR3 is 16 amino acids long. Germline loops: CDR1 MNHNS, CDR2 SASEGT. CDR3 region: CASSESGGPRYNEQFF. The CDR3 nucleotides are TGTGCCAGCAGTGAATCGGGGGGGCCTCGGTACAATGAGCAGTTCTTC.

This clonotype is medium-sized within its sample. V usage is TRBV6-2 or TRBV6-3 and J usage is TRBJ2-1; tentative D call: TRBD1 (6 bases). Between the trimmed V and J ends, which lost 0 bases and 5 bases, there was a span of 14 bases. The CDR3 covers 16 residues. Germline V CDR1 and CDR2: MNHEY, SVGEGT. The CDR3 sequence: CASSYSILTGDNEQFF. CDR3 sequence (DNA): TGTGCCAGCAGTTACTCGATATTGACAGGCGACAATGAGCAGTTCTTC.

This clonotype was observed once. V and J are TRBV28 and TRBJ2-3; D perhaps matches TRBD2 (6 bases). Trimming took 11 bases from V and 3 from J, leaving 18 bases between them. This CDR3 contains 14 residues. The germline gives CDR1 MDHEN, CDR2 SYDVKM. The CDR3 loop reads CACSSGDWTDTQYF. The CDR3 nucleotides read TGTGCCTGTTCGTCGGGAGATTGGACAGATACGCAGTATTTT.

The table lists this clonotype with many counts. The chain has TRBV2 and TRBJ1-1, with 9 bases fitting TRBD1. This CDR3 is 16 amino acids long. Germline CDR1 and CDR2: SNHLY and FYNNEI. The ends lost 11 bases at V and 0 bases at J; junction bases unmatched: 13. CDR3 nucleotides: TGTGCCGGATCTCCGGGACAGGGATTCATGAACACTGAAGCTTTCTTT. Protein sequence: CAGSPGQGFMNTEAFF.